What follows is one T cell receptor (beta chain) and its context. These data come from a study of CDR3 diversity in severe acne. TCRdb passed the PCR reads through MiXCR, listing each CDR3 protein once. Of fewer than 100,000 distinct CDR3 sequences listed, under 60% are singletons. V was pared by 6 bases and J by 5 bases, with 6 bases of the junction left unmatched. This CDR3 has 15 residues. Germline V lookup: CDR1 MNHNS, CDR2 SASEGT. The chain uses TRBV6-1 and TRBJ2-5; the match to TRBD2 covers 13 bases. The sample consisted of blood. This clonotype originated in a male donor in good health, without acne. This CDR3 is CASRKGLAGWETQYF. In nucleotides, the CDR3 is TGTGCCAGCAGAAAGGGACTAGCGGGATGGGAGACCCAGTACTTC.